This T cell receptor beta chain was sequenced during a study of CD8 T cells in ankylosing spondylitis. General study findings and limits: Ankylosing spondylitis blood appeared to be characterized by a TCR beta motif of under ten highly homologous variants. Reports of some motif variants in reactive arthritis synovial fluid and blood predate this one.

This clonotype was seen ten or more times. No antigen is known for it. The germline V and J ends were trimmed by 5 bases and 1 base, with 9 bases remaining between them. This CDR3 region has 13 residues. The germline V gene encodes CDR1 SQVTM and CDR2 ANQGSEA. From the 5' RACE reads, TCRdb called clonotypes with MiXCR, one entry per CDR3 protein. The sample has 700,000 to 850,000 distinct CDR3 sequences; approximately 12% are singletons. The sequenced sample consisted of blood, either unsorted or a sorted T cell fraction (not recorded which). This clonotype originated in a male donor with ankylosing spondylitis. This chain links TRBV29-1 with TRBJ1-5, with D maybe TRBD1 (6 bases). CDR3 bases: TGCAGCGTTATTCAGGGGAGCAATCAGCCCCAGCATTTT. Residues: CSVIQGSNQPQHF.